The T cell receptor (beta chain) under discussion was sequenced for a study of blood T cell repertoires in COVID-19. Study as a whole: The origin of the acute and convalescent COVID-19 samples was the United States, Italy and Spain.

The V end lost 7 bases, the J end lost 4 bases, and 32 bases lay between the germline ends. CDR1 and CDR2 from the germline V gene are SQVTM and ANQGSEA. This CDR3 comprises 19 residues. Participant-reported clinical history was the basis for cohort assignment. The data were produced by immunoSEQ multiplex PCR, yet TCRdb's version contains in-frame clones alone and is incomplete. This table holds 400,000 to 550,000 clones, 87% found once. Sequencing was carried out using PBMCs or T cells enriched from blood (not recorded which). This sequence was found in a woman aged 18-35 years with acute COVID-19. V is TRBV29-1 and J is TRBJ2-1; possibly TRBD1 for D (8 bases). This CDR3 is CSAKAGQGRGGPRYNEQFF. The CDR3 DNA reads TGCAGCGCCAAGGCCGGACAGGGCAGGGGGGGGCCGCGTTACAATGAGCAGTTCTTC.